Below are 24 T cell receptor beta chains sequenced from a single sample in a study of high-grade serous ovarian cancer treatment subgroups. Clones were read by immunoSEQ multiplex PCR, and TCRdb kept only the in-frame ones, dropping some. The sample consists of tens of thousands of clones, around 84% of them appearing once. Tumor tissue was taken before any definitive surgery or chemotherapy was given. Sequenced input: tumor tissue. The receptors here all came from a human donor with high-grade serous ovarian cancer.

The CDR3 sequence is CASSNKWGISDYGYTF. CDR3 nucleotide sequence: TGTGCCAGCAGCAATAAATGGGGGATCTCTGACTATGGCTACACCTTC. The chain combines TRBV21-1 with TRBJ1-2. TRBV21-1 is assigned pseudogene status. The CDR3 totals 16 residues.

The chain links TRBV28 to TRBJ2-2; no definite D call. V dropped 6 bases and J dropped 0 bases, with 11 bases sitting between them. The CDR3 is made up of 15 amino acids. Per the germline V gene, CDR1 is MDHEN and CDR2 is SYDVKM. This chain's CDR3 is CASRSWASNTGELFF. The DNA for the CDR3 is TGTGCCAGCAGGTCTTGGGCCTCGAACACCGGGGAGCTGTTTTTT.

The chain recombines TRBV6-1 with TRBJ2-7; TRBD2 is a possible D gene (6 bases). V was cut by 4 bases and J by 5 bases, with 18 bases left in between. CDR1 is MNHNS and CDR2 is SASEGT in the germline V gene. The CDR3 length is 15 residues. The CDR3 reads CASSAKSEGSHEQYF. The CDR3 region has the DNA TGTGCCAGCAGTGCCAAGTCGGAGGGTTCTCACGAGCAGTACTTC.

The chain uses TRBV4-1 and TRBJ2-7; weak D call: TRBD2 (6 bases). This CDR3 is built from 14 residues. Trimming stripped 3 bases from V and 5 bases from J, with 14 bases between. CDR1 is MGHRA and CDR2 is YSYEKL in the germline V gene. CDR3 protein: CASSQRLGGDEQYF. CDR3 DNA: TGCGCCAGCAGCCAGAGGCTCGGGGGAGACGAGCAGTACTTC.

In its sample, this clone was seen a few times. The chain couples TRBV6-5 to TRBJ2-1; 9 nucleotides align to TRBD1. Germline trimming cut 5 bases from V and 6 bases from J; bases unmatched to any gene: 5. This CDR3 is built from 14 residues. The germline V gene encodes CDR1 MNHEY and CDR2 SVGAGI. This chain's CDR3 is CASSTGTGFNEQFF. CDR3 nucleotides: TGTGCCAGCAGTACCGGGACAGGGTTCAATGAGCAGTTCTTC.

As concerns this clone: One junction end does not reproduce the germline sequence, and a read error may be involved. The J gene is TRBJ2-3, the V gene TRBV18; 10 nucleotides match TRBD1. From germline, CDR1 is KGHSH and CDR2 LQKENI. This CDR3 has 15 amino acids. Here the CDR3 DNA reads TGTGCCAGCTCATCACCAGGGACAGGGGCGGATACGCAGTATTTT. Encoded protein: CASSSPGTGADTQYF.

CDR3: CASVDTGWQEHKAFF. CDR3 nucleotide sequence: TGTGCCAGCGTGGATACTGGGTGGCAGGAGCATAAAGCTTTCTTT. V usage is TRBV6-6 and J usage is TRBJ1-1; no definite D call. Germline loops: CDR1 MNHNY, CDR2 SVGAGI (reference sequence). With 8 bases removed from V and 9 bases from J, the gap between germline ends came to 25 bases. This CDR3 spans 15 amino acids.

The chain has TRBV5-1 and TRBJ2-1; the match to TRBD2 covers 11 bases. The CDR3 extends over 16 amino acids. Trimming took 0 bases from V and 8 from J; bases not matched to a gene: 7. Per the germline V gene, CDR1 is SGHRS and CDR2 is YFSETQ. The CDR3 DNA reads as TGCGCCAGCAGCTTGGGGTCACTAGCGGGAGTACATGAGCAGTTCTTC. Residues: CASSLGSLAGVHEQFF.

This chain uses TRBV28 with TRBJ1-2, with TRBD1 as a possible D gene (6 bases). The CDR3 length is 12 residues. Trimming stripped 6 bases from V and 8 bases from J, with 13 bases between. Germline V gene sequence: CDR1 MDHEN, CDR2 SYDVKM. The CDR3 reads CASRSGVRGYTF. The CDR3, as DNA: TGTGCCAGCAGATCAGGGGTCCGGGGCTACACCTTC.

The CDR3 DNA sequence: TGTGCCAGCTCACCTCGGACGGACGAAGGGGAAAAACTGTTTTTT. Translated: CASSPRTDEGEKLFF. The chain couples TRBV18 to TRBJ1-4, with D unclear. Germline V lookup: CDR1 KGHSH, CDR2 LQKENI. With 3 bases removed from V and 8 bases from J, the gap between germline ends came to 16 bases. CDR3 length: 15 amino acids.

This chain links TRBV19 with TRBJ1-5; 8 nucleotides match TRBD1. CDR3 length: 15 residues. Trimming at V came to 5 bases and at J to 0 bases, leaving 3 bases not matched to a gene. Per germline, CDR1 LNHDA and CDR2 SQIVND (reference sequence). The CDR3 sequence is CASSGQGNSNQPQHF. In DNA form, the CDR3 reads TGTGCCAGTAGTGGACAGGGAAATAGCAATCAGCCCCAGCATTTT.

The CDR3 nucleotides read TGTGCCAGCAGTTTAGTTGGGACAGGGGGCCGCGAGCAGTACTTC. Its protein product is CASSLVGTGGREQYF. This chain joins TRBV28 and TRBJ2-7; 12 positions agree with TRBD1. The CDR3 extends over 15 amino acids. Trimming removed 2 bases from V and 6 bases from J; junction bases left unmatched: 5. CDR1 is MDHEN, CDR2 SYDVKM, per germline.

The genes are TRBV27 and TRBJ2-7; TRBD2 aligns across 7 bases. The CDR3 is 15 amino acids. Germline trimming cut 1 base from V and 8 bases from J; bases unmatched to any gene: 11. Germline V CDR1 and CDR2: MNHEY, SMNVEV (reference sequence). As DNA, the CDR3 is TGTGCCAGCAGTTTATGGGGGGGGTCCATCGGGAAGCAGTACTTC. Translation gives CASSLWGGSIGKQYF.

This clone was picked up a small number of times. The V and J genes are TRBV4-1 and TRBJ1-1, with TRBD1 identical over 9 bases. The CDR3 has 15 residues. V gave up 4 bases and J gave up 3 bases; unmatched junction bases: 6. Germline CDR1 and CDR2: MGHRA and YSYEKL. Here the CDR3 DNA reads TGCGCCAGCAGCCGCGGACAGGGGACTGACACTGAAGCTTTCTTT. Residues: CASSRGQGTDTEAFF.

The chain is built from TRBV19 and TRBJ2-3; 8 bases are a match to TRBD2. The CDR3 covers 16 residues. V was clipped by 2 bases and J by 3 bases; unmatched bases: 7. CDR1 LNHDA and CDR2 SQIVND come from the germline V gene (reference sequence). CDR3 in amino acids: CASSIITGGPTDTQYF. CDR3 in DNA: TGTGCCAGTAGTATAATCACGGGAGGGCCGACAGATACGCAGTATTTT.

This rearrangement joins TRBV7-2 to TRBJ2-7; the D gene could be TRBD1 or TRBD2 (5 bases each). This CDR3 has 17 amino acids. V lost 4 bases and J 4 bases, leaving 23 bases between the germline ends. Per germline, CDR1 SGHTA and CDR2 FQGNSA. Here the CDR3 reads CASSSPREHRSGYEQYF. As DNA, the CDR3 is TGTGCCAGCAGCTCGCCCAGAGAGCACAGGTCGGGGTACGAGCAGTACTTC.

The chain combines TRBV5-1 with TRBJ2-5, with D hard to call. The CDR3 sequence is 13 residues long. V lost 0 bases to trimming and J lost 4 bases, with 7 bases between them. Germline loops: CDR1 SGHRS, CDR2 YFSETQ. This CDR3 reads CASSLALGETQYF. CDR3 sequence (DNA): TGCGCCAGCAGCTTGGCCCTTGGAGAGACCCAGTACTTC.

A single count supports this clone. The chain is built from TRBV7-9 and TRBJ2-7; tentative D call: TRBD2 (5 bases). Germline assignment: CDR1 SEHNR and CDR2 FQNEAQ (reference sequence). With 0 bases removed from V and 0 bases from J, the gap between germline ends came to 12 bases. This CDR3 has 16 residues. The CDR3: CASSLAPSGPSYEQYF. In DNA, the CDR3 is TGTGCCAGCAGCTTAGCGCCAAGCGGCCCCTCCTACGAGCAGTACTTC.

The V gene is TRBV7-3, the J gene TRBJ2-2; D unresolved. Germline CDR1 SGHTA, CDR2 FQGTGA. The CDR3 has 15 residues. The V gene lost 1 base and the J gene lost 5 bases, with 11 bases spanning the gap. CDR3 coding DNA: TGTGCCAGCAGCTTAAATTATCAGAAAACCGGGGAGCTGTTTTTT. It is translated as CASSLNYQKTGELFF.

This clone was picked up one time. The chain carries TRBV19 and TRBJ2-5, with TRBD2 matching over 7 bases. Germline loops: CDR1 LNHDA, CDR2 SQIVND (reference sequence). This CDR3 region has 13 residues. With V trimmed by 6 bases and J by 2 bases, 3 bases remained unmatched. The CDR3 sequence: CASSLGGQETQYF. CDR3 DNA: TGTGCCAGTAGCCTGGGGGGGCAAGAGACCCAGTACTTC.

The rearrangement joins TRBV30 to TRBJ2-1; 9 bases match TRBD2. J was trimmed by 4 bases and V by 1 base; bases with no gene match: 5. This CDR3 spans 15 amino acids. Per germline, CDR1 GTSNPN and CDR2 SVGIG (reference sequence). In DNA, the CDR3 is TGTGCCTGGAGTGACGGGCTAGCGGGGTACAATGAGCAGTTCTTC. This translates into CAWSDGLAGYNEQFF.

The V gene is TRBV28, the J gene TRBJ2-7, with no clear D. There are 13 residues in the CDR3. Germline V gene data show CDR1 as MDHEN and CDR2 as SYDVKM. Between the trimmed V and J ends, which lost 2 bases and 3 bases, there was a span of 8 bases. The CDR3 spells CASSLLDRYEQYF. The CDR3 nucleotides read TGTGCCAGCAGTTTACTTGATCGCTACGAGCAGTACTTC.

This CDR3 reads CASSLFGGHGEKLFF. Written as DNA, the CDR3 is TGTGCCAGCAGCTTGTTTGGCGGACACGGGGAAAAACTGTTTTTT. The gene calls are TRBV5-8 and TRBJ1-4, with D tentatively TRBD1 (5 bases). Trimming removed 1 base at V and 8 bases at J, with 15 bases between. This CDR3 has 15 residues. Germline V gene data show CDR1 as SGHTS and CDR2 as YDEGEE.

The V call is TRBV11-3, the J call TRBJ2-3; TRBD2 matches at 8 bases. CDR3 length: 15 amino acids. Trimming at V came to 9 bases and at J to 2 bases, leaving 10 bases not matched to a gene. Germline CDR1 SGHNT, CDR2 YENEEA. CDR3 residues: CASSSAGGVTDTQYF. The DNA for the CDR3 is TGTGCCAGTTCGTCGGCGGGAGGCGTCACAGATACGCAGTATTTT. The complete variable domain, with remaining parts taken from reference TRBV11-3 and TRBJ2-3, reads EAGVVQSPRYKIIEKKQPVAFWCNPISGHNTLYWYLQNLGQGPELLIRYENEEAVDDSQLPKDRFSAERLKGVDSTLKIQPAELGDSAVYLCASSSAGGVTDTQYFGPGTRLTVL.